This T cell receptor beta chain was recovered during a study of blood T cells in healthy people across ages. Study-level results: More naive CD4+ cells and higher diversity were found in long-lived than in aged donors. While age rose, TCR beta diversity per million T cells dropped in a roughly linear way.

This clonotype has a handful of counts. Its matching antigen is unknown. Alongside a J-beta primer mix, a sample-barcoded 5' primer served in a second PCR lasting about 7 to 12 cycles. Each CDR3 protein gets one entry after TCRdb re-called the 5' RACE reads with MiXCR. Of some 1,500,000 distinct CDR3 sequences in the sample, under 55% were seen once. The CDR3 spans 14 residues. The ends lost 3 bases at V and 0 bases at J; junction bases unmatched: 4. Germline-derived CDR1 and CDR2 are GTSNPN and SVGIG (reference sequence). Source material: blood. The chain combines TRBV30 with TRBJ1-2; the match to TRBD1 covers 7 bases. The origin of this receptor is a woman under 30 in good health. CDR3 sequence reads: CAWSPGQPNYGYTF. In nucleotides, the CDR3 is TGTGCCTGGAGCCCGGGACAGCCTAACTATGGCTACACCTTC.